Measured by frequency, the clone carrying this TCR beta chain is medium-sized (0.01 to 0.1%). Its antigen is currently unknown. The source of the sample is a study of human CD8 memory T cell subsets. Study findings and constraints: Measured by normalized Shannon-Wiener diversity, stem-like memory and precursor exhausted T cells were similarly high in diversity, which was not the case for effector memory cells. Among T cell receptor chains, only the beta chains were sequenced in this study.

The CDR3 loop spans 14 amino acids. The germline V gene encodes CDR1 DFQATT and CDR2 SNEGSKA (reference sequence). For every subset, the RNA was derived from duplicate vials of fewer than 170,000 sorted CD8+ T cells. TCR beta was sequenced from UMI-tagged 5' RACE libraries. Reanalyzing the 5' RACE reads, TCRdb keeps one entry per CDR3 protein, without DNA. The sample data list thousands of distinct CDR3 sequences. The receptor's source is a human donor in good health. The chain is built from TRBV20-1 and TRBJ2-1; the D call from TCRdb, TRBD1, cannot be confirmed without DNA. Specimen: CD8+ T cells from PBMCs. The CDR3 is CSASDRGDYNEQFF.